This entry lists 21 T cell receptor beta chains sequenced from one sample in a study of blood T cell repertoires in COVID-19. The repertoire was sequenced with immunoSEQ multiplex PCR; TCRdb's copy has only in-frame clones and lacks some. The data hold 300,000 to 400,000 clones, with approximately 84% observed a single time. Sequencing input: PBMCs or T cells enriched from blood (not recorded which). These receptors were obtained from a woman in her twenties or thirties who had recovered from COVID-19.

This rearrangement joins TRBV2 to TRBJ2-4; 11 bases map to TRBD1. CDR1 is SNHLY and CDR2 is FYNNEI in the germline V gene. The CDR3 loop spans 15 amino acids. J gave up 9 bases and V 1 base, and 5 bases lay outside the gene matches. The CDR3 DNA is TGTGCCAGCAGTGAAGGGACAGGGGGCTTAGGCATTCAGTACTTC. Its protein is CASSEGTGGLGIQYF.

V gene TRBV12-3 or TRBV12-4 combines with J gene TRBJ1-1; TRBD1 is a possible D gene (5 bases). Deletions cut 5 bases from V and 4 bases from J, with 11 bases between. The CDR3 is 13 amino acids. The CDR3 sequence: CASSTGGITEAFF. The CDR3 nucleotides are TGTGCCAGCAGTACTGGGGGGATCACTGAAGCTTTCTTT.

The genes are TRBV19 and TRBJ1-5; 7 bases map to TRBD1. The CDR3 loop spans 14 amino acids. Trimming took 4 bases from V and 9 from J; bases not matched to a gene: 9. The germline gives CDR1 LNHDA, CDR2 SQIVND (reference sequence). This CDR3 is CASSRDSPTGPQHF. CDR3 nucleotides: TGTGCCAGTAGTAGGGACAGCCCCACTGGGCCCCAGCATTTT.

This clone was observed a few times. The chain uses TRBV7-9 and TRBJ1-2; D unresolved. The V gene lost 2 bases and the J gene lost 4 bases, with 8 bases spanning the gap. The CDR3 length is 13 residues. Looked up from germline, CDR1 is SEHNR and CDR2 is FQNEAQ (reference sequence). Written as DNA, the CDR3 is TGTGCCAGCAGCTTAACAGCCCTCTATGGCTACACCTTC. This sequence encodes CASSLTALYGYTF.

As concerns this clone: The germline gene is not matched at one end of the junction; a read error may be the cause. The chain has TRBV19 and TRBJ1-2; the D gene is possibly TRBD1 (5 bases). Germline CDR1 is LNHDA and CDR2 is SQIVND (reference sequence). The CDR3 runs to 13 residues. The CDR3 protein is CASKWTNNSGYTF. CDR3 coding DNA: TGTGCCAGTAAGTGGACAAACAACTCTGGCTACACCTTC. Complete variable domain (other parts from reference TRBV19 and TRBJ1-2): DGGITQSPKYLFRKEGQNVTLSCEQNLNHDAMYWYRQDPGQGLRLIYYSQIVNDFQKGDIAEGYSVSREKKESFPLTVTSAQKNPTAFYLCASKWTNNSGYTFGSGTRLTVV.

The chain couples TRBV7-2 to TRBJ1-1; D is undetermined. This CDR3 has 13 amino acids. Per germline, CDR1 SGHTA and CDR2 FQGNSA. V lost 0 bases and J lost 1, with 3 bases in between. This chain's CDR3 is CASSLAANTEAFF. CDR3 DNA sequence: TGTGCCAGCAGCTTAGCGGCGAACACTGAAGCTTTCTTT.

The J gene is TRBJ1-1, the V gene TRBV25-1; 7 positions agree with TRBD1. The CDR3 totals 14 residues. J lost 3 bases, V lost 4 bases, and 5 bases had no gene match. Germline CDR1 and CDR2: MGHDK and SYGVNS. The CDR3 reads CASSAGGGYTEAFF. CDR3 nucleotide sequence: TGTGCCAGCAGTGCAGGGGGTGGTTACACTGAAGCTTTCTTT.

This rearrangement joins TRBV4-3 to TRBJ1-2, with D possibly being TRBD1 (5 bases). The length of the CDR3 is 14 residues. V was cut by 8 bases and J by 4 bases, with 17 bases left in between. CDR1 is LGHNA, CDR2 YSLEER, per germline. The CDR3 coding sequence is TGCGCCAGCTCTGCGGCACCGGGGGGCTATGGCTACACCTTC. It encodes CASSAAPGGYGYTF.

This clone was seen only once. This chain links TRBV5-4 with TRBJ2-7; 9 nucleotides align to TRBD1. Germline trimming cut 4 bases from V and 1 base from J; bases unmatched to any gene: 6. Germline V CDR1 and CDR2: SGHNT, YYREEE (reference sequence). The length of the CDR3 is 15 residues. The DNA for the CDR3 is TGTGCCAGCAGCGGAGAGGACAGGGGTTCCTACGAGCAGTACTTC. This translates into CASSGEDRGSYEQYF.

The chain couples TRBV6-4 to TRBJ1-2; TRBD1 matches 9 bases. The germline gives CDR1 MRHNA, CDR2 SNTAGT. Germline trimming cut 0 bases from V and 3 bases from J; bases unmatched to any gene: 8. CDR3 length: 17 amino acids. The CDR3 DNA reads as TGTGCCAGCAGTGACTCGGCTCCGGGACAGGGATACTATGGCTACACCTTC. It specifies CASSDSAPGQGYYGYTF.

This chain connects TRBV3-1 (or the pseudogene TRBV3-2) to TRBJ1-4, with 7 bases identical to TRBD1. The CDR3 runs 16 residues. The junction had 9 bases not matched to a gene; V was cut back by 4 bases and J by 4 bases. Germline lookup yields CDR1 LGHDT and CDR2 YNNKEL (reference sequence). CDR3 sequence reads: CASSLRRQGGNEKLFF. In DNA, the CDR3 is TGTGCCAGCAGCCTCCGAAGACAGGGTGGTAATGAAAAACTGTTTTTT.

DNA for the CDR3: TGCAGTGCTAGGCGAGGTGAGCAGTTCTTC. Amino acids: CSARRGEQFF. This chain uses TRBV20-1 with TRBJ2-1; no clear D. Germline-derived CDR1 and CDR2 are DFQATT and SNEGSKA (reference sequence). Trimming took off 3 bases at V and 9 bases at J, with 6 bases between the two ends. This CDR3 region has 10 residues.

V and J are TRBV18 and TRBJ1-2; 12 positions agree with TRBD1. This CDR3 spans 15 amino acids. CDR1 KGHSH and CDR2 LQKENI come from the germline V gene. Trimming took 3 bases from V and 7 from J; bases not matched to a gene: 6. CDR3 nucleotides: TGTGCCAGCTCACCGCGGGACAGGGGGCGCGGTGGCTACACCTTC. Encoded protein: CASSPRDRGRGGYTF.

This sequence joins TRBV18 and TRBJ2-5; 13 bases align to TRBD2. The ends lost 4 bases at V and 1 base at J; junction bases unmatched: 6. Germline CDR1 and CDR2: KGHSH and LQKENI. The CDR3 has 17 residues. CDR3 in DNA: TGTGCCAGCTCACGAGCGACTAGCGGGGGGTTCCAAGAGACCCAGTACTTC. It yields the protein CASSRATSGGFQETQYF.

Turning to this clone: Distinct nucleotide sequences in the sample also encode this CDR3. The gene calls are TRBV7-2 and TRBJ1-3; 7 bases align to TRBD1. The CDR3 sequence is 15 residues long. CDR1 and CDR2 from the germline V gene are SGHTA and FQGNSA. The J segment lost 2 bases and the V segment lost 0 bases, leaving 1 base of the junction unmatched. In DNA form, the CDR3 reads TGTGCCAGCAGCTTAGCGACAGGGACTGGAAACACCATATATTTT. Translating gives CASSLATGTGNTIYF.

This rearrangement joins TRBV19 to TRBJ1-5, with 7 bases fitting TRBD1. CDR1 LNHDA and CDR2 SQIVND come from the germline V gene (reference sequence). The CDR3 is 15 amino acids. V trimming: 3 bases; J trimming: 1 base; junction bases outside the gene matches: 3. Here the CDR3 DNA reads TGTGCCAGTAGTATTAGGGGGCGCAGCAATCAGCCCCAGCATTTT. Protein sequence: CASSIRGRSNQPQHF.

V and J are TRBV30 and TRBJ2-1; 8 bases map to TRBD2. V was clipped by 2 bases and J by 4 bases; unmatched bases: 4. CDR1 and CDR2 from the germline V gene are GTSNPN and SVGIG (reference sequence). This CDR3 spans 14 amino acids. CDR3 loop: CAWSLPGGYNEQFF. The DNA of the CDR3 is TGTGCCTGGAGTCTTCCGGGGGGGTACAATGAGCAGTTCTTC.

This chain joins TRBV14 and TRBJ1-1; D gene ambiguous. V lost 2 bases and J lost 5, with 15 bases in between. The CDR3 is 15 residues long. The germline V gene has CDR1 SGHDN and CDR2 FVKESK. CDR3 DNA sequence: TGTGCCAGCAGCCAAAATCGGGGAGGGAATACTGAAGCTTTCTTT. Protein product: CASSQNRGGNTEAFF.

This chain uses TRBV18 with TRBJ1-6; D remains unclear. V was trimmed by 1 base and J by 7 bases, leaving 17 bases between them. CDR1 is KGHSH and CDR2 is LQKENI in the germline V gene. The CDR3 consists of 17 residues. The CDR3 protein is CASSPLSRRGENSPLHF. The CDR3, as DNA: TGTGCCAGCTCACCACTCTCTCGGCGGGGAGAGAATTCACCCCTCCACTTT.

The V gene is TRBV15, the J gene TRBJ1-6; 7 positions match TRBD1. V shed 1 base and J 7 bases; nucleotides not matched to a gene: 4. CDR3 length: 15 amino acids. CDR1 LNHNV and CDR2 YYDKDF come from the germline V gene (reference sequence). The CDR3 DNA reads as TGTGCCACCAGCAGAGGAAAGGGACAGAATTCACCCCTCCACTTT. This encodes CATSRGKGQNSPLHF.

J is TRBJ2-4 and V is TRBV5-1; 9 positions match TRBD1. The trim removed 4 bases at V and 0 bases at J, leaving 5 bases unmatched. Per germline, CDR1 SGHRS and CDR2 YFSETQ. This CDR3 has 16 amino acids. The CDR3 here is CASSDGQGLAKNIQYF. The CDR3 DNA follows: TGCGCCAGCAGCGACGGACAGGGGTTAGCCAAAAACATTCAGTACTTC.